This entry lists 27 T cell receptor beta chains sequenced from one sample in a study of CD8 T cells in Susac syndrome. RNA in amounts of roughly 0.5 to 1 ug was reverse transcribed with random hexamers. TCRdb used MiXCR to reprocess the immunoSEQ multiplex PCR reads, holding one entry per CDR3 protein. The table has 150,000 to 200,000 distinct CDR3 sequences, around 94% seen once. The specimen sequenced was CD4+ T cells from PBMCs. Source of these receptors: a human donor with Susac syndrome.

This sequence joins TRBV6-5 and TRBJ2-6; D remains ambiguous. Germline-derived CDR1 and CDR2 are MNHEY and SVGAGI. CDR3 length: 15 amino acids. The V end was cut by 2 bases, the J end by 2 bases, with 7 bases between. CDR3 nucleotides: TGTGCCAGCAGTTACCACGAAGCTGGGGCCAACGTCCTGACTTTC. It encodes CASSYHEAGANVLTF.

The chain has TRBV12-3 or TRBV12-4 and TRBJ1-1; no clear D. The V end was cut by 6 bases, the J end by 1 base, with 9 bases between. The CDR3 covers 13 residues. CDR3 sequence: CASSREGNTEAFF. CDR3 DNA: TGTGCCAGCAGCCGCGAGGGGAACACTGAAGCTTTCTTT.

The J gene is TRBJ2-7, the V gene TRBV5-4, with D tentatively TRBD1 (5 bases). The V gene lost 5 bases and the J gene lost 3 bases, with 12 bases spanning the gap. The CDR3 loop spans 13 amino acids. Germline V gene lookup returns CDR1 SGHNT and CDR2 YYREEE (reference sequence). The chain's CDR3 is CASRPRGDYEQYF. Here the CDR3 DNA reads TGTGCCAGCAGGCCAAGGGGTGACTACGAGCAGTACTTC.

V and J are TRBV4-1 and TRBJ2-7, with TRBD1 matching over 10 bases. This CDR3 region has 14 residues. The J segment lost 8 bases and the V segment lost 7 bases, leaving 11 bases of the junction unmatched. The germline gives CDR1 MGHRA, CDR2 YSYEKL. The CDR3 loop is CASTPVGQGTQQYF. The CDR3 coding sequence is TGCGCCAGCACTCCCGTGGGACAGGGGACCCAGCAGTACTTC.

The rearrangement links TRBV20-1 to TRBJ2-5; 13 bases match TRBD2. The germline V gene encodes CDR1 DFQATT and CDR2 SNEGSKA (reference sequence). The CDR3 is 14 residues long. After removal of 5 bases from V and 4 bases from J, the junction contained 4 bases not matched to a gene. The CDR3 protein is CSAQTSGGSETQYF. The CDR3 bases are TGCAGTGCTCAGACTAGCGGGGGGTCAGAGACCCAGTACTTC.

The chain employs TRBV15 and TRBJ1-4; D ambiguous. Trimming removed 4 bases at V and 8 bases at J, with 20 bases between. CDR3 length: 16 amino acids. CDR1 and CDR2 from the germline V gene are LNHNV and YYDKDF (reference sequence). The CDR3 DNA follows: TGTGCCACCAGCAATACCCCGGGAGAGAGGAGAGAAAAACTGTTTTTT. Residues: CATSNTPGERREKLFF.

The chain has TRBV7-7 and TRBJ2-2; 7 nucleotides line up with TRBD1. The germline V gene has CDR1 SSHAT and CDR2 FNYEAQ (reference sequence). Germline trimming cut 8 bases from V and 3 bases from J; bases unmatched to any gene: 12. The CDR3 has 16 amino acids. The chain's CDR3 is CASANPVGGYTGELFF. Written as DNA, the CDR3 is TGTGCCAGCGCTAATCCCGTAGGGGGCTACACCGGGGAGCTGTTTTTT. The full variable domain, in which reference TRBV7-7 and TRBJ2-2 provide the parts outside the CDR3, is GAGVSQSPRYKVTKRGQDVTLRCDPISSHATLYWYQQALGQGPEFLTYFNYEAQPDKSGLPSDRFSAERPEGSISTLTIQRTEQRDSAMYRCASANPVGGYTGELFFGEGSRLTVL.

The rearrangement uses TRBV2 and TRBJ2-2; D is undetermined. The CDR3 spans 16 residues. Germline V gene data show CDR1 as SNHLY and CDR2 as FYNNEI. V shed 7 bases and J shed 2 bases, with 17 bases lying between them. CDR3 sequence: CASTGFYSLNTGELFF. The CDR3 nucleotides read TGTGCCAGCACTGGCTTCTACTCCTTAAACACCGGGGAGCTGTTTTTT.

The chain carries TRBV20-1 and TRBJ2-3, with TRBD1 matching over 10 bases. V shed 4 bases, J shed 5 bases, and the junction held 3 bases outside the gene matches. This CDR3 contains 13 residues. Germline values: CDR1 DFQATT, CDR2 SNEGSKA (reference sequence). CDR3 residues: CSAIDRGLDTQYF. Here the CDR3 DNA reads TGCAGTGCTATAGACAGGGGGCTAGATACGCAGTATTTT.

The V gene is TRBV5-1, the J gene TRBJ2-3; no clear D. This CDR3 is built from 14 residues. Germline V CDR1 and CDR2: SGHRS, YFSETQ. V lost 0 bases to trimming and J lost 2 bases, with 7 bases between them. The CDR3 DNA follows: TGCGCCAGCAGCTTGGAAAAGGTCACAGATACGCAGTATTTT. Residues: CASSLEKVTDTQYF.

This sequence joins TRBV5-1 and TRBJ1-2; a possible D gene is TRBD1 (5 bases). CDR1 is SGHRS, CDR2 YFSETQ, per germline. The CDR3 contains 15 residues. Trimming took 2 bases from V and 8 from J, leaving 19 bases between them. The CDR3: CASSFSGTYGYGYTF. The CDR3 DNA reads TGCGCCAGCAGCTTCTCCGGGACGTACGGATACGGCTACACCTTC.

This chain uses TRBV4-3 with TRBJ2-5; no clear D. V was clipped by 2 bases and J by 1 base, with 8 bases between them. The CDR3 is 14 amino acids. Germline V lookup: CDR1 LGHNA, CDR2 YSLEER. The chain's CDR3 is CASSQSVFQETQYF. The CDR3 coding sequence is TGCGCCAGCAGCCAATCAGTTTTCCAAGAGACCCAGTACTTC.

The CDR3 region has the DNA TGTGCCAGCAGCATCCGACAGGGTCCCCAGCATTTT. Residues: CASSIRQGPQHF. The V and J genes are TRBV7-9 and TRBJ1-5, with 7 bases aligning to TRBD1. The CDR3 runs 12 residues. J was trimmed by 10 bases and V by 5 bases; bases with no gene match: 5. The germline gives CDR1 SEHNR, CDR2 FQNEAQ (reference sequence).

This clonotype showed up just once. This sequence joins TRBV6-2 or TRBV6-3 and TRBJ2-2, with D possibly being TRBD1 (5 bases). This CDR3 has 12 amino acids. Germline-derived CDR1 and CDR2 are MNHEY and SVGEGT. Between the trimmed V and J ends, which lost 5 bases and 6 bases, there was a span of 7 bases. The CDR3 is CASSQGAGELFF. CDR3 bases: TGTGCCAGCAGTCAGGGCGCCGGGGAGCTGTTTTTT.

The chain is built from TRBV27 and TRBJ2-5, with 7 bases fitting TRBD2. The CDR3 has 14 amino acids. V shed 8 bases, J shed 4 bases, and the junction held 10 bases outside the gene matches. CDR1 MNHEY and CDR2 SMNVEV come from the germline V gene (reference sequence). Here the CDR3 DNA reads TGTGCCAGCCAGAGCCGCAGGGAGGGAGAGACCCAGTACTTC. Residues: CASQSRREGETQYF.

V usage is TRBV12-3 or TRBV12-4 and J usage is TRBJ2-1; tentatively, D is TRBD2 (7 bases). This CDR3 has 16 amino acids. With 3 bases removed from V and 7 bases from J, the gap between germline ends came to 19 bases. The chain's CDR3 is CASSFPNGGPRNEQFF. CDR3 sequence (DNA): TGTGCCAGCAGTTTCCCTAACGGGGGGCCGAGGAATGAGCAGTTCTTC.

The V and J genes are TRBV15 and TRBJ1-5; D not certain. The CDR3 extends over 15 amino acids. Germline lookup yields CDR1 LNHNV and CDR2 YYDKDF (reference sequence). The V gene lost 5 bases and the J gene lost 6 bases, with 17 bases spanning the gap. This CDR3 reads CATSAGTVSVQPQHF. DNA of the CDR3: TGTGCCACCAGCGCAGGAACAGTGTCGGTTCAGCCCCAGCATTTT.

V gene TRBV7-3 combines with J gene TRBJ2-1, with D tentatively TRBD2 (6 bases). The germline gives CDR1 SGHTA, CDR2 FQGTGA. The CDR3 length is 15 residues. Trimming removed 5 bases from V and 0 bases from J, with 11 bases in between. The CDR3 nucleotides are TGTGCCAGCAGCACGACTAGAGACTCCTACAATGAGCAGTTCTTC. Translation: CASSTTRDSYNEQFF.

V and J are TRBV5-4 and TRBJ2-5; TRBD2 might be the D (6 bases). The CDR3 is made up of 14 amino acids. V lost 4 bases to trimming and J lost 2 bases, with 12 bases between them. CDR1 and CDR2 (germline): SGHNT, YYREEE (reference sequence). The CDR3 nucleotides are TGTGCCAGCAGCACCGGGACTCAGCAAGAGACCCAGTACTTC. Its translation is CASSTGTQQETQYF.

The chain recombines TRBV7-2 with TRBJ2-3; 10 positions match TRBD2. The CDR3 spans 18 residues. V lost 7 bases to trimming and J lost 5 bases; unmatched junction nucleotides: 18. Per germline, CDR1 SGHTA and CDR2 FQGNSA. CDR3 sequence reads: CASTLKGSGGARVDTQYF. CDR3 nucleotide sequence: TGTGCCAGCACCCTCAAGGGCAGCGGGGGGGCACGTGTAGATACGCAGTATTTT.

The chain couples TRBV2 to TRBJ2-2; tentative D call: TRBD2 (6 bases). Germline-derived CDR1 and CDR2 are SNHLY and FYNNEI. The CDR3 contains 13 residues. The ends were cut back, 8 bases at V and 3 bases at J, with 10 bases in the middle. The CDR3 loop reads CASWRGDTGELFF. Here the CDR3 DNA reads TGTGCCAGCTGGCGGGGTGACACCGGGGAGCTGTTTTTT.

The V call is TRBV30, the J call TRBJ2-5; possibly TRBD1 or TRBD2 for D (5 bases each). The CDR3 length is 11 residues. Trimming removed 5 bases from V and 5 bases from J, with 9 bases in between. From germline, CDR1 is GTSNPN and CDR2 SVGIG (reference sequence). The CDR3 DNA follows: TGTGCCTGGGCGTGGGGGGAGACCCAGTACTTC. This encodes CAWAWGETQYF.

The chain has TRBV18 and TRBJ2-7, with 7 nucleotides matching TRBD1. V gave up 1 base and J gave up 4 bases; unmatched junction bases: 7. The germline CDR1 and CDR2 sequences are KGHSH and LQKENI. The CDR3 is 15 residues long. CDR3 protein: CASSPQEGQEYEQYF. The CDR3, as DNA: TGTGCCAGCTCACCACAGGAAGGACAGGAGTACGAGCAGTACTTC.

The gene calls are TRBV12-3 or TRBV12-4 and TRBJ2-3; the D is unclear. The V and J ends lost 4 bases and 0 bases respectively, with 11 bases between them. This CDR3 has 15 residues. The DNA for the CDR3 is TGTGCCAGCAGTTATCGAGGCCCTAGCACAGATACGCAGTATTTT. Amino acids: CASSYRGPSTDTQYF.

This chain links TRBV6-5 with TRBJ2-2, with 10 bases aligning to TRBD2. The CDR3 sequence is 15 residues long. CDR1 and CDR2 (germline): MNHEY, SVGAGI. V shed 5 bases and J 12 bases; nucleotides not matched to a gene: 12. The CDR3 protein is CASSPGTSDPWKLFF. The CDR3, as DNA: TGTGCCAGCAGTCCCGGGACTAGCGACCCGTGGAAGCTGTTTTTT.

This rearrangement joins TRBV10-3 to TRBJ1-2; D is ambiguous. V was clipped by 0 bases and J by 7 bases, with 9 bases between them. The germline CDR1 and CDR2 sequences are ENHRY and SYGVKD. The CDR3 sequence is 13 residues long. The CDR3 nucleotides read TGTGCCATCAGTGAGTCGAGTCCGGGTGGCTACACCTTC. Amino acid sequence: CAISESSPGGYTF.

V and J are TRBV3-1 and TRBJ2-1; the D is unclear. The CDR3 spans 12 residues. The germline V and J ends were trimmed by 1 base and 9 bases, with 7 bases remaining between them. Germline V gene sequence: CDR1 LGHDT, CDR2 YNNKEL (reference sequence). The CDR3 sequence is CASSQAAGEQFF. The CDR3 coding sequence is TGTGCCAGCAGCCAAGCAGCTGGTGAGCAGTTCTTC.